Detailed here is one T cell receptor (beta chain). What it binds is unknown. CDR1 is MDHEN and CDR2 is SYDVKM in the germline V gene. V trimming: 8 bases; J trimming: 7 bases; junction bases outside the gene matches: 9. This CDR3 is 13 amino acids long. The TCRbeta library was prepared with unique molecular identifiers. TCRdb redid the calling of the PCR reads with MiXCR, one entry per CDR3 protein. The sample lists some 200,000 distinct CDR3 sequences, about 7% occurring once. This specimen belongs to a study of T-cell reconstitution after alpha-beta-depleted transplantation in children. Findings and caveats of the study: It was surviving recipient T cells and thymic progenitors that gave some patients high TCRbeta diversity at day 60.

V usage is TRBV28 and J usage is TRBJ2-3, with 7 bases matching TRBD1. The source of this sequence is a boy younger than 10 with acute lymphoblastic leukemia, due to receive a stem cell transplant. The sample in question was PBMCs, obtained before TCRalphabeta/CD19-depleted stem cell transplant. The DNA of the CDR3 is TGTGCCAGCGATACAGGGGTAACATATACGCAGTATTTT. This translates into CASDTGVTYTQYF. The full variable domain, rest sourced from reference TRBV28 and TRBJ2-3, is DVKVTQSSRYLVKRTGEKVFLECVQDMDHENMFWYRQDPGLGLRLIYFSYDVKMKEKGDIPEGYSVSREKKERFSLILESASTNQTSMYLCASDTGVTYTQYFGPGTRLTVL.